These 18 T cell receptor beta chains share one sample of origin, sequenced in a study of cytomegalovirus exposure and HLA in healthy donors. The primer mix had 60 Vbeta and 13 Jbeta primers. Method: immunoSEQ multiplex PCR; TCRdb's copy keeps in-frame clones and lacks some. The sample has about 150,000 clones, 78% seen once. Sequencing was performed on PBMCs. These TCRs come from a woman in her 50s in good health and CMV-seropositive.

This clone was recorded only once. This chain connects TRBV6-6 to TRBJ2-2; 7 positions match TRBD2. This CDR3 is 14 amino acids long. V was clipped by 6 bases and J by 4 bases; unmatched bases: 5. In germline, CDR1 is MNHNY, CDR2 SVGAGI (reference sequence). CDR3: CASRGREGTGELFF. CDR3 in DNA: TGTGCCAGCAGGGGTAGGGAGGGCACCGGGGAGCTGTTTTTT.

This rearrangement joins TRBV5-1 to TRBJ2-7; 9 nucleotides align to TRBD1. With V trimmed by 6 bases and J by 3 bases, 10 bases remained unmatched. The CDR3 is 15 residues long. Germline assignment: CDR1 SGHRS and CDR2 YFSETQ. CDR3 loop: CASKLSGQGGYEQYF. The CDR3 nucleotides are TGCGCCAGCAAACTTTCGGGACAGGGAGGCTACGAGCAGTACTTC. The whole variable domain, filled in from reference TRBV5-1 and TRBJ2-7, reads KAGVTQTPRYLIKTRGQQVTLSCSPISGHRSVSWYQQTPGQGLQFLFEYFSETQRNKGNFPGRFSGRQFSNSRSEMNVSTLELGDSALYLCASKLSGQGGYEQYFGPGTRLTVT.

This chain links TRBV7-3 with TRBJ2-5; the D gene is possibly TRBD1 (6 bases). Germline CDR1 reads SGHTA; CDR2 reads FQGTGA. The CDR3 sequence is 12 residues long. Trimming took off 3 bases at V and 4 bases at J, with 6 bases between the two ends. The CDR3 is CASSFRGETQYF. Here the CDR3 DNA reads TGTGCCAGCAGCTTCAGGGGAGAGACCCAGTACTTC.

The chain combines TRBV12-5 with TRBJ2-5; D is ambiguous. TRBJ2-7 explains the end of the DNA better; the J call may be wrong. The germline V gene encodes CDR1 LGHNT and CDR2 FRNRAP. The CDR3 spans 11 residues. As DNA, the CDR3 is TGTGCTAGTGGATTCAATTACGAGCAGTACTTC. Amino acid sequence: CASGFNYEQYF.

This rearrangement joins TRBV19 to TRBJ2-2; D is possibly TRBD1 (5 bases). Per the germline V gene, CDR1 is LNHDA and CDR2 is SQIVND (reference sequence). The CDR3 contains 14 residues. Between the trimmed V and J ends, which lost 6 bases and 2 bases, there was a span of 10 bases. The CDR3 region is CASRPGPNTGELFF. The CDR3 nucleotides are TGTGCCAGTAGACCAGGGCCTAACACCGGGGAGCTGTTTTTT.

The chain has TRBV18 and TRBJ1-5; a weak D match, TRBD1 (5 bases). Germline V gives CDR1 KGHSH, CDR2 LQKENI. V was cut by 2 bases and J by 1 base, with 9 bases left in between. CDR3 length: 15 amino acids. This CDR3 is CASSPSGASNQPQHF. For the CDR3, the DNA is TGTGCCAGCTCACCAAGTGGGGCAAGCAATCAGCCCCAGCATTTT. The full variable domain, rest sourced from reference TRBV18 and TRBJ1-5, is NAGVMQNPRHLVRRRGQEARLRCSPMKGHSHVYWYRQLPEEGLKFMVYLQKENIIDESGMPKERFSAEFPKEGPSILRIQQVVRGDSAAYFCASSPSGASNQPQHFGDGTRLSIL.

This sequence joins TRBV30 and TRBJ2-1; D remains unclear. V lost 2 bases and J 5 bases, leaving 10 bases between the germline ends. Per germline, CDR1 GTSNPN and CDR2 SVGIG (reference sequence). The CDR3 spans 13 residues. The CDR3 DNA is TGTGCCTGGAGTACCCTGGCGGACAATGAGCAGTTCTTC. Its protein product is CAWSTLADNEQFF.

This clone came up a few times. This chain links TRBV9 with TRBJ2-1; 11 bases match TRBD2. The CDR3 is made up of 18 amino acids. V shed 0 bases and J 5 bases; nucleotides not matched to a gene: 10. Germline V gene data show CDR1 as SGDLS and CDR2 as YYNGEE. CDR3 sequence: CASSVGSRTSGLDNEQFF. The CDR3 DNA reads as TGTGCCAGCAGCGTAGGGTCTAGGACTAGCGGGTTAGACAATGAGCAGTTCTTC.

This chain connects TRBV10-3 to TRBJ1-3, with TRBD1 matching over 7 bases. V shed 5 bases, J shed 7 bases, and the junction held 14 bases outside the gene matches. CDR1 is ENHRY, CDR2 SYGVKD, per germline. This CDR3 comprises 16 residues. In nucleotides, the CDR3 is TGTGCCATCAGTCGGGTACAGGGGTGGGCCTGGAACACCATATATTTT. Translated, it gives CAISRVQGWAWNTIYF.

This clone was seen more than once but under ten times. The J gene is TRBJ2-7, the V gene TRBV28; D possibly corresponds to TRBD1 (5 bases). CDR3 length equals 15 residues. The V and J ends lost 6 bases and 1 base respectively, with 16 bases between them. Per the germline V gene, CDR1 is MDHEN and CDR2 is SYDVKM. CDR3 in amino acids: CASSLLQAGSYEQYF. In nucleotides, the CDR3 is TGTGCCAGCAGCCTTCTCCAGGCAGGGTCCTACGAGCAGTACTTC.

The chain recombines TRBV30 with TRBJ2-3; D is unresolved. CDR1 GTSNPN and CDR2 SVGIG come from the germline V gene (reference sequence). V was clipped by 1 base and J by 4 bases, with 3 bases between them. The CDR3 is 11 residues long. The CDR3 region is CAWSAADTQYF. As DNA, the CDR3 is TGTGCCTGGAGTGCGGCAGATACGCAGTATTTT.

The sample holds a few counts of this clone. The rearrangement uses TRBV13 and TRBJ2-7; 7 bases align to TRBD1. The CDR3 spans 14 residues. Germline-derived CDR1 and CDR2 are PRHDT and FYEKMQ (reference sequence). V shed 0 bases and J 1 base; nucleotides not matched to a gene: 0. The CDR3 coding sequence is TGTGCCAGCAGCTTAGGGGGACAGTCCTACGAGCAGTACTTC. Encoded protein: CASSLGGQSYEQYF.

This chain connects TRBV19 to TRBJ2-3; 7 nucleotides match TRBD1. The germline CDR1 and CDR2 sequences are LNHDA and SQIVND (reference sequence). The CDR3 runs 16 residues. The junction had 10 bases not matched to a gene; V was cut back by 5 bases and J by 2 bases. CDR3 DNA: TGTGCCAGTAGTGCCTGGACAGGCTACCTCACAGATACGCAGTATTTT. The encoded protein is CASSAWTGYLTDTQYF.

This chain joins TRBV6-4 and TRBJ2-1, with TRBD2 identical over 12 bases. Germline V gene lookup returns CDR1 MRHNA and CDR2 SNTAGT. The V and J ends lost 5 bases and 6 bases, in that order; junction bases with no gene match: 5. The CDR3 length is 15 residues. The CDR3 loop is CASSPSGGAANEQFF. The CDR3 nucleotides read TGTGCCAGCAGTCCTAGCGGGGGGGCCGCCAATGAGCAGTTCTTC.

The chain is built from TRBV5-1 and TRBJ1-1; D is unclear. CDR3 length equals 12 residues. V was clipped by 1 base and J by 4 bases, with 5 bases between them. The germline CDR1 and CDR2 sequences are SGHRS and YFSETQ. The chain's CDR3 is CASSLSGTEAFF. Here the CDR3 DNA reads TGCGCCAGCAGCTTGTCGGGCACTGAAGCTTTCTTT. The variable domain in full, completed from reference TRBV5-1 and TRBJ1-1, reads KAGVTQTPRYLIKTRGQQVTLSCSPISGHRSVSWYQQTPGQGLQFLFEYFSETQRNKGNFPGRFSGRQFSNSRSEMNVSTLELGDSALYLCASSLSGTEAFFGQGTRLTVV.

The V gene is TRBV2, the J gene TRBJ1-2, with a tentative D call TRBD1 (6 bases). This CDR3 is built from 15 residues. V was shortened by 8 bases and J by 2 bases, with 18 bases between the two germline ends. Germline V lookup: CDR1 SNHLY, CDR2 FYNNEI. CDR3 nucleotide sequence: TGTGCCAGCGGACAGTGGGGCAGGGTCAACTATGGCTACACCTTC. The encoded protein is CASGQWGRVNYGYTF. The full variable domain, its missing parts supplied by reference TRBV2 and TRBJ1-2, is EPEVTQTPSHQVTQMGQEVILRCVPISNHLYFYWYRQILGQKVEFLVSFYNNEISEKSEIFDDQFSVERPDGSNFTLKIRSTKLEDSAMYFCASGQWGRVNYGYTFGSGTRLTVV.

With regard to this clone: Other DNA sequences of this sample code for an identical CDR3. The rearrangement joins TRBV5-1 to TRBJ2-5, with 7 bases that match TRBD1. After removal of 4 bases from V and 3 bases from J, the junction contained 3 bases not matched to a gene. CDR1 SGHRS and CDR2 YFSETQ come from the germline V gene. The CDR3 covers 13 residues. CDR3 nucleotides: TGCGCCAGCAGCACAGGGACAGAAGAGACCCAGTACTTC. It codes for CASSTGTEETQYF.

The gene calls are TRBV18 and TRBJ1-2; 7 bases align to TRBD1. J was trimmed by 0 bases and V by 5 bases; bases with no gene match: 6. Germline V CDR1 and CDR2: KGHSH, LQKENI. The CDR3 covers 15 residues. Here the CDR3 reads CASSTAGGANYGYTF. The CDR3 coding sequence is TGTGCCAGCTCAACGGCAGGGGGAGCTAACTATGGCTACACCTTC. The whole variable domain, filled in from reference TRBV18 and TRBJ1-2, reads NAGVMQNPRHLVRRRGQEARLRCSPMKGHSHVYWYRQLPEEGLKFMVYLQKENIIDESGMPKERFSAEFPKEGPSILRIQQVVRGDSAAYFCASSTAGGANYGYTFGSGTRLTVV.